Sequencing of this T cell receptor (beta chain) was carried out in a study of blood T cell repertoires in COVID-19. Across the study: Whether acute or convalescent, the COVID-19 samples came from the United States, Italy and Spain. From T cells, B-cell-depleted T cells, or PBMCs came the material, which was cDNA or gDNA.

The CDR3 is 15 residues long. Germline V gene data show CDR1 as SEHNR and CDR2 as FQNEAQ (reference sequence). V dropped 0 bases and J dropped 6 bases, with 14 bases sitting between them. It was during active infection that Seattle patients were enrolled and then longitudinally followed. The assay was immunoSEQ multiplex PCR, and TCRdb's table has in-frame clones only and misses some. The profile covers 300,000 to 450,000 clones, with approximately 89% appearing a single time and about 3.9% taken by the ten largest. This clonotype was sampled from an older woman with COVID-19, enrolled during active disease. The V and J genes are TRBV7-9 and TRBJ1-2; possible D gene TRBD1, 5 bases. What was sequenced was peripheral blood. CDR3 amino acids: CASSLADRQGDGYTF. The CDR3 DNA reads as TGTGCCAGCAGCTTAGCTGACCGTCAGGGTGATGGCTACACCTTC.